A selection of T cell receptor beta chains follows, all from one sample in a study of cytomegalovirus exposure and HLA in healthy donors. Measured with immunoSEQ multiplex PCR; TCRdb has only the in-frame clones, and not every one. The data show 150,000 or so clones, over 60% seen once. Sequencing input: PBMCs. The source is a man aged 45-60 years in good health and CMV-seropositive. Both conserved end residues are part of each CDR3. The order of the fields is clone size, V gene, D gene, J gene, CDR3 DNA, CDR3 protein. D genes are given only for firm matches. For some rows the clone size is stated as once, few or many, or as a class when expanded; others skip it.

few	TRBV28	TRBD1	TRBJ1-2	TGTGCCAGCATCCCCGGAGGCGCAGGGGGCCTCTATGGCTACACCTTC	CASIPGGAGGLYGYTF
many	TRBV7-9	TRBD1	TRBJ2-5	TGTGCCAGCAGCTTAGAACGAGGACAGGGGGGTGGGGCCCAGTACTTC	CASSLERGQGGGAQYF
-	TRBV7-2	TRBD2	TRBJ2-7	TGTGCCAGCAGCTTAGTGCCTAGCGGGGGCTCCTACGAGCAGTACTTC	CASSLVPSGGSYEQYF
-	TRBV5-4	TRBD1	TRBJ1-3	TGTGCCAGCAGCCGGGGCGGACAGGGGGCGTCGGGAAACACCATATATTTT	CASSRGGQGASGNTIYF
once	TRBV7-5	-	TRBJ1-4	TGTGCCAGAAGCCCCACGACAGGCCAACCGCATGAAAAACTGTTTTTT	CARSPTTGQPHEKLFF
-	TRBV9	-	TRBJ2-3	TGTGCCAGCAGCGAGGCCCTCCACGTCCCCGGGACAGATACGCAGTATTTT	CASSEALHVPGTDTQYF
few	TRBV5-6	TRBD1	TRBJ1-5	TGTGCCAGCAGACCTACAGGGGGCCCAGCCCCAGCATTT	CASRPTGGPAPAF
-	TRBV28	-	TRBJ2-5	TGTGCCAGCAGTCTAGAGGAGACCCAGTACTTC	CASSLEETQYF
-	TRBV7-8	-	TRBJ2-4	TGTGCCAGCAGCTTAGCGGGGGGGCAAAGGGACATTCAGTACTTC	CASSLAGGQRDIQYF
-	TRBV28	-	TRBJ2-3	TGTGCCAGCAGTTTTTCGAGCACAGATACGCAGTATTTT	CASSFSSTDTQYF
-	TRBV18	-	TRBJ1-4	TGTGCCAGCTCACCTTGGCAAAGTGAAAAACTGTTTTTT	CASSPWQSEKLFF
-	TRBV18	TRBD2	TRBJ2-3	TGTGCCAGCTCACCCCTAGCGGGGGACACAGATACGCAGTATTTT	CASSPLAGDTDTQYF
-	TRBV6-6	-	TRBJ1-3	TGTGCCAGCAGGGCGACAGGATTAACCTCTGGAAACACCATATATTTT	CASRATGLTSGNTIYF
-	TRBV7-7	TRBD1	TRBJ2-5	TGTGCCAGCAGCTCCCGGGACAGAAAAGAGACCCAGTACTTC	CASSSRDRKETQYF
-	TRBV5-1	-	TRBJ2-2	TGCGCCAGCAGTGGGCTCAATGAAGTCGGGGAGCTGTTTTTT	CASSGLNEVGELFF
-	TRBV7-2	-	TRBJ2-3	TGTGCCAGCAGCCCTCAAACAGGGATTCCAGATACGCAGTATTTT	CASSPQTGIPDTQYF
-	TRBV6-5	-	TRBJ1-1	TGTGCCAGCAATAAAGGACATACTCGAGAGGCTTTCTTT	CASNKGHTREAFF
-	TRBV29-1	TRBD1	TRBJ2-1	TGCAGCGTTGAGGAGGACAGGCGAAAGTCCTACAATGAGCAGTTCTTC	CSVEEDRRKSYNEQFF
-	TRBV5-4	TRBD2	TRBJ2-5	TGTGCCAGCAGCAATCCGGGGGGGCTACAGTACTTC	CASSNPGGLQYF
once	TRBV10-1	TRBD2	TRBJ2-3	TGCGCCAGCAGTGAGTATATCGGCACTAGCGGCGCAGATACGCAGTATTTT	CASSEYIGTSGADTQYF